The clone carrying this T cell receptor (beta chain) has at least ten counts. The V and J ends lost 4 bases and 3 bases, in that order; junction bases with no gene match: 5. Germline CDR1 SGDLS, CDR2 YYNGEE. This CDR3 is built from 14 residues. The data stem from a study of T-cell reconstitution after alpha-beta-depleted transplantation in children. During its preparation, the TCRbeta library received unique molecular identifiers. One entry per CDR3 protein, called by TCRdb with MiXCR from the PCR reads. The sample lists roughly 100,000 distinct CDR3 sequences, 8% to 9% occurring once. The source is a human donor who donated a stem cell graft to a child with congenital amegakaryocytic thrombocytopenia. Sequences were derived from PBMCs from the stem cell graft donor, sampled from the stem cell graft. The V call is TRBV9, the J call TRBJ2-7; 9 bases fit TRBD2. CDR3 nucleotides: TGTGCCAGCAGCCCGGGACTAGCCTTCTACGAGCAGTACTTC. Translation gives CASSPGLAFYEQYF. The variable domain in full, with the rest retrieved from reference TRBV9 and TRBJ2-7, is DSGVTQTPKHLITATGQRVTLRCSPRSGDLSVYWYQQSLDQGLQFLIQYYNGEERAKGNILERFSAQQFPDLHSELNLSSLELGDSALYFCASSPGLAFYEQYFGPGTRLTVT.